This is a list of T cell receptor beta chains from one sample in a study of CD8+ T cells in alopecia areata. Sequenced by immunoSEQ multiplex PCR; TCRdb stores in-frame clones only, minus some. The table records 150,000 to 200,000 clones, roughly 60% of them present only once. Sequencing used CD4+ T cells sorted from blood, obtained at week 24, from a patient treated with tofacitinib. These receptors all stem from a human donor with alopecia areata. The CDR3 runs from the conserved cysteine through the conserved F or W. The D gene is left open where the match is weak. The size of a clone is reported for some rows only, either as once, few or many, or as a class for expanded clones.

D	length	J	size	V	CDR3	DNA
-	12	TRBJ1-1	-	TRBV29-1	CSVVGENTEAFF	TGCAGCGTTGTGGGGGAGAACACTGAAGCTTTCTTT
-	14	TRBJ2-7	-	TRBV29-1	CSVTPRDGFYEQYF	TGCAGCGTGACTCCCCGGGACGGATTCTACGAGCAGTACTTC
-	15	TRBJ2-3	-	TRBV14	CASSQEGRSTDTQYF	TGTGCCAGCAGCCAAGAGGGCAGAAGCACAGATACGCAGTATTTT
-	15	TRBJ1-2	few	TRBV4-3	CASSQGISGGQGYTF	TGCGCCAGCAGCCAAGGAATCAGCGGGGGCCAGGGCTACACCTTC
-	12	TRBJ1-2	-	TRBV9	CASSAQGDGYTF	TGTGCCAGCAGCGCGCAGGGCGATGGCTACACCTTC
-	17	TRBJ1-5	-	TRBV27	CASSFRRGGVGNQPQHF	TGTGCCAGCAGTTTCCGCCGGGGCGGGGTGGGGAATCAGCCCCAGCATTTT
-	15	TRBJ2-3	-	TRBV18	CASSPPVGPREGQYF	TGTGCCAGCTCACCACCGGTGGGACCGAGGGAAGGGCAGTATTTT
TRBD2	12	TRBJ2-7	-	TRBV29-1	CSVDAGGTEQYF	TGCAGCGTTGATGCGGGGGGAACTGAGCAGTACTTC
-	13	TRBJ2-3	-	TRBV27	CASSRRDTDTQYF	TGTGCCAGCAGTAGACGGGACACAGATACGCAGTATTTT
-	14	TRBJ2-2	-	TRBV19	CASSTRQFAGELFF	TGTGCCAGTAGTACCAGACAGTTCGCCGGGGAGCTGTTTTTT
TRBD2	16	TRBJ2-5	few	TRBV5-1	CASSIGTSGGSETQYF	TGCGCCAGCAGCATCGGGACTAGCGGGGGGTCGGAGACCCAGTACTTC
TRBD1	13	TRBJ2-5	-	TRBV29-1	CSVQTGGKETQYF	TGCAGCGTTCAAACAGGGGGGAAAGAGACCCAGTACTTC
TRBD1	11	TRBJ1-6	-	TRBV29-1	CSAGDSSPLHF	TGCAGCGCTGGGGACAGTTCACCCCTCCACTTT
-	12	TRBJ2-1	many	TRBV11-3	CASSGNSNEQFF	TGTGCCAGCAGCGGAAACAGCAATGAGCAGTTCTTC
-	15	TRBJ1-1	once	TRBV7-2	CASSLDGTSKGQAFF	TGTGCCAGCAGCTTAGACGGGACCTCTAAGGGCCAAGCTTTCTTT
-	17	TRBJ1-6	-	TRBV29-1	CSVKTQTITRRNSPLHF	TGCAGCGTCAAAACCCAGACGATTACTCGGCGTAATTCACCCCTCCACTTT
-	16	TRBJ2-3	-	TRBV5-1	CASSRTDRRGPDTQYF	TGCGCCAGCAGCCGAACCGACCGACGGGGCCCAGATACGCAGTATTTT
-	13	TRBJ1-5	-	TRBV5-6	CASSPGGNQPQHF	TGTGCCAGCAGCCCGGGGGGCAATCAGCCCCAGCATTTT
-	16	TRBJ2-1	-	TRBV5-6	CASSASGLSSYNEQFF	TGTGCCAGCAGCGCCTCGGGTCTCAGCTCCTACAATGAGCAGTTCTTC
-	14	TRBJ1-5	-	TRBV30	CAWSGGEGSQPQHF	TGTGCCTGGAGTGGAGGGGAAGGTTCTCAGCCCCAGCATTTT
TRBD2	16	TRBJ2-2	-	TRBV2	CASSSQAGGQTGELFF	TGTGCCAGCAGTTCACAAGCGGGGGGGCAAACCGGGGAGCTGTTTTTT
-	14	TRBJ1-5	-	TRBV7-2	CASSLGTVNQPQHF	TGTGCCAGCAGCTTAGGGACAGTTAATCAGCCCCAGCATTTT
TRBD2	15	TRBJ2-1	-	TRBV5-4	CASSLGTRGDNEQFF	TGTGCCAGCAGCTTAGGGACTAGGGGGGACAATGAGCAGTTCTTC
-	14	TRBJ2-3	-	TRBV29-1	CSVTHGGPGDTQYF	TGCAGCGTTACGCATGGGGGGCCCGGAGATACGCAGTATTTT
-	12	TRBJ2-1	few	TRBV7-3	CASSSYDNEQFF	TGTGCCAGCAGCTCCTACGACAATGAGCAGTTCTTC
TRBD1	13	TRBJ1-2	once	TRBV6-1	CASSRTGDDGYTF	TGTGCCAGCAGTCGGACAGGGGACGATGGCTACACCTTC
-	15	TRBJ2-1	-	TRBV7-2	CASSYRVSFGNEQFF	TGTGCCAGCAGCTACAGGGTATCTTTTGGGAATGAGCAGTTCTTC
TRBD1	17	TRBJ1-2	-	TRBV18	CASSPIAGTGVMGGYTF	TGTGCCAGCTCACCAATCGCTGGGACAGGGGTAATGGGGGGCTACACCTTC
-	15	TRBJ2-7	-	TRBV5-6	CASSLIATVSYEQYF	TGTGCCAGCAGCTTGATAGCAACAGTCTCCTACGAGCAGTACTTC
TRBD2	17	TRBJ2-5	-	TRBV2	CASRARTSGLSRETQYF	TGTGCCAGCAGGGCCAGGACTAGCGGTCTCTCGCGGGAGACCCAGTACTTC
-	11	TRBJ1-2	-	TRBV29-1	CSVERGYGYTF	TGCAGCGTTGAACGGGGCTATGGCTACACCTTC
-	13	TRBJ2-3	-	TRBV7-6	CASSFSLGDTQYF	TGTGCCAGCAGCTTCTCACTGGGCGATACGCAGTATTTT
TRBD2	17	TRBJ2-1	few	TRBV25-1	CASSESVLAGVHNEQFF	TGTGCCAGCAGTGAATCGGTACTAGCGGGGGTACACAATGAGCAGTTCTTC
TRBD2	16	TRBJ2-5	-	TRBV5-1	CASSTGPAGGPETQYF	TGCGCCAGCAGCACGGGGCCAGCGGGGGGGCCCGAGACCCAGTACTTC
-	11	TRBJ2-1	-	TRBV5-6	CASSLIDEQFF	TGTGCCAGCAGCTTGATAGATGAGCAGTTCTTC
-	15	TRBJ2-3	-	TRBV9	CASSVQGTLTDTQYF	TGTGCCAGCAGCGTACAGGGCACACTCACAGATACGCAGTATTTT
-	14	TRBJ1-2	-	TRBV4-1	CASSQGADYYGYTF	TGCGCCAGCAGCCAAGGCGCAGATTACTATGGCTACACCTTC
-	13	TRBJ2-3	-	TRBV15	CATSRDTGNTQYF	TGTGCCACCAGCAGAGATACGGGAAATACGCAGTATTTT
-	13	TRBJ1-1	-	TRBV29-1	CSVIRATNTEAFF	TGCAGCGTTATAAGGGCTACGAACACTGAAGCTTTCTTT
-	17	TRBJ2-2	-	TRBV5-6	CASSVATGRAYTGELFF	TGTGCCAGCAGCGTAGCAACCGGGAGAGCGTACACCGGGGAGCTGTTTTTT